The 20 T cell receptor beta chains below come from one sample, sequenced in a study of cytomegalovirus exposure and HLA in healthy donors. PCR used 60 Vbeta primers and 13 Jbeta primers. The table came from immunoSEQ multiplex PCR; TCRdb's copy has only in-frame clones and leaves some out. The sample comprises under 200,000 clones, roughly 79% of which are singletons, and roughly 6.4% rests with the top ten. Sequencing input: PBMCs. These receptors came from a woman aged 40 to 50 in good health and CMV-seropositive.

J is TRBJ2-5 and V is TRBV7-9; 9 bases are shared with TRBD1. The trim removed 5 bases at V and 2 bases at J, leaving 12 bases unmatched. The CDR3 loop spans 17 amino acids. Germline V CDR1 and CDR2: SEHNR, FQNEAQ (reference sequence). This CDR3 is CASSPTGQGLQQETQYF. CDR3 DNA: TGTGCCAGCAGCCCGACGGGACAGGGACTCCAACAAGAGACCCAGTACTTC.

This chain joins TRBV11-2 and TRBJ2-7, with TRBD1 matching over 11 bases. CDR1 and CDR2 (germline): SGHAT, FQNNGV. The V gene end was trimmed by 6 bases and the J gene end by 4 bases; junction bases not matched to a gene: 8. CDR3 length equals 15 residues. The CDR3 nucleotides are TGTGCCAGCAGTCGTCCGGGGACAGGGGGTTACGAGCAGTACTTC. Its protein is CASSRPGTGGYEQYF.

This chain links TRBV28 with TRBJ2-7; 8 bases are shared with TRBD2. After removal of 10 bases from V and 3 bases from J, the junction contained 5 bases not matched to a gene. Looked up from germline, CDR1 is MDHEN and CDR2 is SYDVKM. CDR3 length: 12 amino acids. For the CDR3, the DNA is TGTGCCATACGGGGGGGAAGCTACGAGCAGTACTTC. It encodes CAIRGGSYEQYF.

The gene calls are TRBV29-1 and TRBJ2-1, with a weak D call TRBD1 (6 bases). Germline V gives CDR1 SQVTM, CDR2 ANQGSEA. The CDR3 extends over 14 amino acids. V lost 2 bases to trimming and J lost 3 bases, with 11 bases between them. For the CDR3, the DNA is TGCAGCGTTGAATCTCGAGGGGGCTACAATGAGCAGTTCTTC. This gives the protein CSVESRGGYNEQFF.

On this clone itself: One junction end does not reproduce the germline sequence, and a read error may be involved. The CDR3 DNA follows: TGTGCTAGCAGCCCCCTGACTAGCGGGGGGGCAGGTGCGCAGTATTTT. This encodes CASSPLTSGGAGAQYF. This rearrangement joins TRBV7-7 to TRBJ2-3, with 14 bases that match TRBD2. This CDR3 contains 16 residues. Germline lookup yields CDR1 SSHAT and CDR2 FNYEAQ (reference sequence).

This rearrangement joins TRBV29-1 to TRBJ1-2; 9 positions agree with TRBD1. Germline lookup yields CDR1 SQVTM and CDR2 ANQGSEA. The V and J ends lost 5 bases and 8 bases, in that order; junction bases with no gene match: 6. The CDR3 covers 12 residues. The CDR3 loop reads CSVSGQGRGYTF. CDR3 coding DNA: TGCAGCGTTTCGGGACAGGGACGGGGCTACACCTTC.

V and J are TRBV5-1 and TRBJ1-1, with D maybe TRBD1 (5 bases). This CDR3 region has 12 residues. From germline, CDR1 is SGHRS and CDR2 YFSETQ. V was clipped by 0 bases and J by 7 bases, with 7 bases between them. This CDR3 reads CASSLGGVEAFF. DNA of the CDR3: TGCGCCAGCAGCTTGGGGGGGGTTGAAGCTTTCTTT.

The chain joins TRBV6-6 to TRBJ1-4; 9 positions match TRBD1. The germline V gene has CDR1 MNHNY and CDR2 SVGAGI (reference sequence). The CDR3 is 13 amino acids. Trimming cost V 6 bases and J 8 bases; bases outside gene matches: 4. Here the CDR3 DNA reads TGTGCCAGCAGGGGACAGGGTAGCGAAAAACTGTTTTTT. It codes for CASRGQGSEKLFF.

V gene TRBV7-2 combines with J gene TRBJ1-3; D uncertain. The CDR3 has 10 residues. Germline V gene lookup returns CDR1 SGHTA and CDR2 FQGNSA. The CDR3 DNA reads as TGTGCTTCGGTAGGAAACACCATATATTTT. As protein: CASVGNTIYF.

The chain links TRBV11-3 to TRBJ2-3; D is ambiguous. V was clipped by 1 base and J by 0 bases, with 11 bases between them. The CDR3 runs 16 residues. Per the germline V gene, CDR1 is SGHNT and CDR2 is YENEEA. The CDR3 DNA sequence: TGTGCCAGCAGCTTAGGTCTTGCGCCTAGCACAGATACGCAGTATTTT. This sequence encodes CASSLGLAPSTDTQYF.

This clone was seen just once. The chain employs TRBV30 and TRBJ1-1; TRBD1 matches at 10 bases. V gave up 8 bases and J gave up 6 bases; unmatched junction bases: 15. The length of the CDR3 is 15 residues. Germline V CDR1 and CDR2: GTSNPN, SVGIG (reference sequence). In nucleotides, the CDR3 is TGTGCCCGGACAGAGGACAGGGGGGGGGACGCTGAAGCTTTCTTT. This codes for CARTEDRGGDAEAFF.

The CDR3 is CAVTGAQVSNTEAFF. CDR3 bases: TGTGCCGTCACAGGGGCCCAGGTATCGAACACTGAAGCTTTCTTT. The chain links TRBV21-1 to TRBJ1-1; the tabulated D call, TRBD1, remains unverified against the DNA. TRBV21-1 represents a pseudogene. The CDR3 loop spans 15 amino acids.

This chain uses TRBV5-4 with TRBJ1-6; TRBD1 matches 10 bases. The junction had 4 bases not matched to a gene; V was cut back by 4 bases and J by 0 bases. This CDR3 spans 17 amino acids. Germline lookup yields CDR1 SGHNT and CDR2 YYREEE (reference sequence). Here the CDR3 DNA reads TGTGCCAGCAGCCCGGACAGGGGGTCCTCCTATAATTCACCCCTCCACTTT. It is translated as CASSPDRGSSYNSPLHF.

This clone was observed a single time. J is TRBJ2-5 and V is TRBV6-5; no definite D call. Trimming shortened V by 5 bases and J by 0 bases, and 7 bases separated the two germline ends. In germline, CDR1 is MNHEY, CDR2 SVGAGI. The CDR3 consists of 13 residues. The CDR3, as DNA: TGTGCCAGCAGTCCTCACAACCAAGAGACCCAGTACTTC. As protein: CASSPHNQETQYF.

This clone was counted between two and nine times. The rearrangement links TRBV18 to TRBJ2-3, with TRBD2 identical over 15 bases. Germline V lookup: CDR1 KGHSH, CDR2 LQKENI. V lost 6 bases and J lost 6; bases outside the gene matches: 22. CDR3 length: 21 amino acids. The CDR3, as DNA: TGTGCCAGCTCGGTCGGACTAGCGGGGGGGCGGCCAATCCTTACACAGGATACGCAGTATTTT. Protein product: CASSVGLAGGRPILTQDTQYF.

The chain recombines TRBV28 with TRBJ1-2; D not certain. The germline V and J ends were trimmed by 6 bases and 3 bases, with 17 bases remaining between them. The germline CDR1 and CDR2 sequences are MDHEN and SYDVKM. The CDR3 length is 15 residues. CDR3 DNA sequence: TGTGCCAGCAGGCATAAGGGCCCGCGGGACTATGGCTACACCTTC. It codes for CASRHKGPRDYGYTF.

The chain uses TRBV7-3 and TRBJ2-7, with 9 bases lining up with TRBD2. Germline V CDR1 and CDR2: SGHTA, FQGTGA. The ends lost 1 base at V and 1 base at J; junction bases unmatched: 8. CDR3 length: 17 amino acids. The CDR3 loop is CASSLNGGGGQSYEQYF. In nucleotides, the CDR3 is TGTGCCAGCAGCTTAAACGGCGGGGGGGGACAGTCCTACGAGCAGTACTTC.

The gene calls are TRBV7-2 and TRBJ2-1, with 8 positions matching TRBD2. V gave up 3 bases and J gave up 6 bases; unmatched junction bases: 7. CDR3 length: 15 amino acids. Germline V CDR1 and CDR2: SGHTA, FQGNSA. Written as DNA, the CDR3 is TGTGCCAGCAGCTTTCGGGGGGGCCTAGGCAATGAGCAGTTCTTC. Encoded protein: CASSFRGGLGNEQFF.

The V gene is TRBV28, the J gene TRBJ2-7, with 7 bases identical to TRBD1. V was clipped by 7 bases and J by 1 base; unmatched bases: 10. This CDR3 spans 15 amino acids. Germline-derived CDR1 and CDR2 are MDHEN and SYDVKM. This CDR3 is CASKKEDRRSYEQYF. CDR3 nucleotide sequence: TGTGCCAGCAAAAAAGAGGACAGGCGATCCTACGAGCAGTACTTC.

This chain links TRBV30 with TRBJ1-2; D not certain. Germline V gene data show CDR1 as GTSNPN and CDR2 as SVGIG (reference sequence). Trimming removed 4 bases from V and 4 bases from J, with 13 bases in between. The CDR3 totals 13 residues. CDR3 loop: CAWMGGLTYGYTF. The DNA of the CDR3 is TGTGCCTGGATGGGAGGCTTAACCTATGGCTACACCTTC. The variable domain in full, completed from reference TRBV30 and TRBJ1-2, reads SQTIHQWPATLVQPVGSPLSLECTVEGTSNPNLYWYRQAAGRGLQLLFYSVGIGQISSEVPQNLSASRPQDRQFILSSKKLLLSDSGFYLCAWMGGLTYGYTFGSGTRLTVV.